These 25 T cell receptor delta chains share one sample of origin, sequenced in a study of γδ T cells in repeated Plasmodium falciparum infection. Bulk repertoires came from Vgamma9/Vdelta2+ or Vdelta2-negative gammadelta T cells flow-sorted from PBMC. TCRdb reanalysed the multiplex PCR reads with CATT. Among about 48,000 delta-chain clones, around 1.6% were seen once, and the ten largest hold 6.5% to 9.5%. Sample: gamma-delta T cells from blood. These receptors came from a pool of human donors (malaria-infected and uninfected, not separated).

On this clone itself: This sequence is one base from a far larger clone and is likely a read error. The sample holds other DNA sequences that translate to the same CDR3. This chain joins TRDV1 and TRDJ1; perhaps D is TRDD2 or TRDD3 (6 bases each). Here the J gene was assigned by germline matching of the DNA, as TCRdb has none. CDR3 length: 21 residues. Germline CDR1 and CDR2: TSWWSYY and QGS. V lost 4 bases and J lost 0, with 30 bases in between. As DNA, the CDR3 is TGTGCTCTTGGGGTCCATCCTACCCAACTATGTGTGGGGGTCAACACCGATAAACTCATCTTT. This sequence encodes CALGVHPTQLCVGVNTDKLIF.

Comment on this clone: TCRdb's entry gives the protein of a much larger clone, which mismatches this DNA's translation at residue 10, likely from a read error; the protein reported here is translated from the DNA. The rearrangement uses TRDV2 and TRDJ1; TRDD3 matches at 10 bases. As TCRdb names no J gene, one was assigned here on the basis of a DNA match to germline. There are 16 residues in the CDR3. In germline, CDR1 is GEAIGNYY, CDR2 EKD. V lost 0 bases to trimming and J lost 3 bases; unmatched junction nucleotides: 6. In nucleotides, the CDR3 is TGTGCCTGTGACACCTTACTGGGGGATCCATCCGATAAACTCATCTTT. It is translated as CACDTLLGDPSDKLIF.

This clone was picked up a small number of times. TCRdb's protein, taken from a much larger clone, differs from this DNA's translation at residue 17, likely owing to a read error; the protein displayed comes from the DNA. The V and J genes are TRAV38-2/DV8 and TRDJ3, with TRDD3 matching over 8 bases. Matching the DNA to germline supplied the J gene, which TCRdb does not give. Germline loops: CDR1 TSESDYY, CDR2 QEAYKQQN. The CDR3 loop spans 20 amino acids. The CDR3 coding sequence is TGTGCTTATAGGAGCGCGAAGACTGGGGGCCCTGCCTGGGACACCCGACGGATGTTTTTC. It encodes CAYRSAKTGGPAWDTRRMFF.

With regard to this clone: The protein in TCRdb stems from a much larger clone and differs at residue 14 from this DNA's translation, likely a read error; here the protein is translated from the DNA. The chain carries TRDV1 and TRDJ1; D might be TRDD3 (5 bases). Since TCRdb gives no J gene, matching the DNA to germline was used here to assign it. Trimming removed 1 base from V and 1 base from J, with 34 bases in between. The CDR3 sequence is 23 residues long. Germline lookup yields CDR1 TSWWSYY and CDR2 QGS. The CDR3: CALGEPGGGSRGLRGQSTDKLIF. The DNA of the CDR3 is TGTGCTCTTGGGGAACCTGGAGGTGGTTCCCGAGGACTCCGGGGGCAATCCACCGATAAACTCATCTTT.

Within the sample, this clone is medium-sized. Other DNA sequences in the same sample also yield this CDR3. The chain joins TRDV1 to TRDJ1; D perhaps matches TRDD2 (5 bases). V gave up 5 bases and J gave up 0 bases, with 31 bases separating them. This CDR3 has 21 residues. Germline-derived CDR1 and CDR2 are TSWWSYY and QGS. The CDR3 DNA reads as TGTGCTCTTGGGCCCCCGCTCCTTCGTCTATCCCCGGTGGCCCACACCGATAAACTCATCTTT. Encoded protein: CALGPPLLRLSPVAHTDKLIF.

This clone showed up just a few times. It differs at one base from a far larger clone, so likely a read error. Distinct nucleotide sequences in the sample also encode this CDR3. The J gene is TRDJ1, the V gene TRDV2; D might be TRDD3 (6 bases). The ends were cut back, 3 bases at V and 7 bases at J, with 17 bases in the middle. Looked up from germline, CDR1 is GEAIGNYY and CDR2 is EKD. The CDR3 consists of 14 residues. CDR3 sequence reads: CACDELGDSSKLIF. Here the CDR3 DNA reads TGTGCCTGTGACGAACTGGGAGATTCGAGTAAACTCATCTTT.

This clone occurred a few times. TCRdb lists the protein of a much larger clone for this DNA, which differs at residue 3, so this is likely a read error; the protein given here is translated from the DNA itself. V is TRDV1 and J is TRDJ2; D is possibly TRDD2 or TRDD3 (6 bases each). Germline V gene sequence: CDR1 TSWWSYY, CDR2 QGS. The CDR3 is 16 residues long. The CDR3 sequence is CAPGDILHAGTAQLFF. CDR3 nucleotides: TGTGCTCCTGGGGACATCCTACACGCAGGCACAGCACAACTCTTCTTT.

Concerning this clone: The protein TCRdb lists belongs to a much larger clone and differs from this DNA's translation at residue 14, which points to a read error; the protein shown is made from the DNA. This chain connects TRDV1 to TRDJ1, with D perhaps matching TRDD3 (6 bases). The J gene was missing in TCRdb and was found by matching the end of the DNA to germline. V was clipped by 5 bases and J by 1 base, with 29 bases between them. Germline V gene lookup returns CDR1 TSWWSYY and CDR2 QGS. This CDR3 has 20 residues. Here the CDR3 DNA reads TGTGCTCTTGGGACCATCTTTGCCGGGGGAGGTTACTGGTGCACCGATAAACTCATCTTT. Amino acids: CALGTIFAGGGYWCTDKLIF.

This clone occurred many times. The chain is built from TRDV1 and TRDJ1; 8 bases agree with TRDD3. Because TCRdb records no J gene, it was assigned here through a match of the DNA to germline. The CDR3 extends over 24 amino acids. Trimming took 0 bases from V and 0 from J; bases not matched to a gene: 27. Germline values: CDR1 TSWWSYY, CDR2 QGS. The CDR3 DNA follows: TGTGCTCTTGGGGAACTAGAACTGTTCCCTACGATTGACGGTGGGATACGATACACCGATAAACTCATCTTT. It yields the protein CALGELELFPTIDGGIRYTDKLIF.

As to this clone: This DNA translates differently at residue 12 from the TCRdb protein, which is that of a much larger clone; a read error is likely, and the protein shown is the DNA's own translation. The chain carries TRDV1 and TRDJ1, with D perhaps TRDD2 (6 bases). The CDR3 loop spans 18 amino acids. Germline loops: CDR1 TSWWSYY, CDR2 QGS. Trimming cost V 3 bases and J 2 bases, with 22 bases left between them. The CDR3 is CALGEGPTPPLLTDKLIF. In nucleotides, the CDR3 is TGTGCTCTTGGGGAGGGTCCTACACCGCCCCTCCTGACCGATAAACTCATCTTT.

This clone was counted at least ten times. This sequence may be a read error, since a much larger clone differs from it by one base. This sequence joins TRDV1 and TRDJ1; D remains unclear. CDR1 is TSWWSYY and CDR2 is QGS in the germline V gene. Trimming stripped 0 bases from V and 0 bases from J, with 32 bases between. This CDR3 is 23 amino acids long. The CDR3 DNA is TGTGCTCTTGGGGAACTTGACGCCGCTTTTTTACTAGGGGCCCTTGGGTACACCGATAAACTCATCTTT. Translation gives CALGELDAAFLLGALGYTDKLIF.

This rearrangement joins TRDV1 to TRDJ1, with 8 bases that match TRDD3. The J gene was missing in TCRdb and was found by matching the end of the DNA to germline. Germline CDR1 is TSWWSYY and CDR2 is QGS. The CDR3 loop spans 18 amino acids. The CDR3 loop is CALWVPLGVLLITDKLIF. The DNA for the CDR3 is TGTGCCCTTTGGGTCCCACTGGGGGTTCTTCTAATTACCGATAAACTCATCTTT.

This clone was counted a few times. The protein in TCRdb stems from a much larger clone and differs at residue 11 from this DNA's translation, likely a read error; here the protein is translated from the DNA. CDR3 loop: CALGELRSPTQGTDKLIF. As DNA, the CDR3 is TGTGCTCTTGGGGAGCTTAGGTCCCCTACTCAGGGTACCGATAAACTCATCTTT. The chain employs TRDV1 and TRDJ1, with D maybe TRDD2 (5 bases). The germline gives CDR1 TSWWSYY, CDR2 QGS. Trimming removed 3 bases at V and 2 bases at J, with 22 bases between. This CDR3 is 18 amino acids long.

At least ten counts were recorded for this clone. A much bigger clone sits one base away, suggesting this may be a read error. Other DNA variants within this sample encode the same CDR3. V gene TRDV1 combines with J gene TRDJ1; no definite D call. Trimming pared 3 bases from V and 7 bases from J, leaving 9 bases between. This CDR3 comprises 12 residues. Germline V CDR1 and CDR2: TSWWSYY, QGS. CDR3 sequence (DNA): TGTGCTCTTGGGGATCGCAGGTGTAAACTCATCTTT. Its protein product is CALGDRRCKLIF.

This clone appeared many times. The TCRdb protein, from a much larger clone, departs from this DNA's translation at residue 13, likely by read error; the protein shown derives from the DNA. The chain carries TRDV1 and TRDJ1; D possibly corresponds to TRDD2 (8 bases). CDR3 length equals 18 residues. Looked up from germline, CDR1 is TSWWSYY and CDR2 is QGS. Trimming cost V 2 bases and J 7 bases, with 26 bases left between them. The CDR3 coding sequence is TGTGCTCTTGGGGAAGTCTTCCTACGTCCGGGGGGGATTCTTAAACTCATCTTT. Its protein product is CALGEVFLRPGGILKLIF.

This clone was detected many times. The rearrangement links TRDV2 to TRDJ1, with 8 bases fitting TRDD3. J was trimmed by 4 bases and V by 3 bases; bases with no gene match: 24. This CDR3 region has 20 residues. Germline CDR1 is GEAIGNYY and CDR2 is EKD. In DNA, the CDR3 is TGTGCCTGTGACGTGGTGGGGGATCCACGGTCTACACCTGAAAACGATAAACTCATCTTT. It codes for CACDVVGDPRSTPENDKLIF.

Turning to this clone: The translation of this DNA and the TCRdb protein of a much larger clone differ at residue 4, probably owing to a read error; the protein shown here is translated from the DNA. This chain connects TRDV1 to TRDJ1; TRDD3 aligns across 9 bases. The J gene, missing from TCRdb, was assigned here through DNA to germline matching. Germline CDR1 TSWWSYY, CDR2 QGS. This CDR3 comprises 23 residues. The CDR3 reads CALREKGGKAFLILGEYTDKLIF. The CDR3, as DNA: TGTGCTCTTAGGGAAAAAGGGGGAAAGGCCTTCCTTATACTGGGGGAGTACACCGATAAACTCATCTTT.

A word on this clone: This likely reflects a read error, since a far larger clone is one base away. Other DNA sequences in this sample translate to the same CDR3. This chain uses TRDV1 with TRDJ1; perhaps D is TRDD2 or TRDD3 (6 bases each). TCRdb lists no J gene, so it was determined here by aligning the DNA to germline. The V gene lost 3 bases and the J gene lost 10 bases, with 24 bases spanning the gap. The CDR3 totals 16 residues. Germline CDR1 is TSWWSYY and CDR2 is QGS. The CDR3 bases are TGTGCTCTTGGGGATGTTCCTTCCGCTGGGGAACTCTCACTCATCTTT. Its protein product is CALGDVPSAGELSLIF.

The sample holds a few counts of this clone. TCRdb's protein for this DNA is that of a much larger clone and differs from the translation at residue 4, likely a read error; the protein shown is the DNA translation. The genes are TRDV2 and TRDJ1; 8 bases are a match to TRDD3. Here the J gene was assigned by germline matching of the DNA, as TCRdb has none. V was pared by 5 bases and J by 9 bases, with 16 bases of the junction left unmatched. The CDR3 is made up of 15 amino acids. CDR1 and CDR2 (germline): GEAIGNYY, EKD. The CDR3 DNA follows: TGTGCCTGTGTTCTACTGGGGGGGCCGGTGTCGGAACTCATCTTT. Residues: CACVLLGGPVSELIF.

This clone was found many times. A read error is the likely source, as a far larger clone sits one nucleotide away. This CDR3 is also generated by other DNA sequences in the sample. The chain combines TRDV1 with TRDJ1, with 8 nucleotides matching TRDD3. Trimming removed 3 bases from V and 0 bases from J; junction bases left unmatched: 12. The CDR3 has 18 residues. The germline V gene has CDR1 TSWWSYY and CDR2 QGS. CDR3 sequence (DNA): TGTGCTCTTGGGGAGACAAAGGGATACGTTCTTGACACCGATAAACTCATCTTT. Translation: CALGETKGYVLDTDKLIF.

This clone occurred many times. A much larger clone sits a single nucleotide away, making a read error possible. Other DNA sequences in the sample encode the same CDR3. V is TRDV1 and J is TRDJ1; D possibly corresponds to TRDD2 (6 bases). CDR3 size: 18 residues. The germline V gene encodes CDR1 TSWWSYY and CDR2 QGS. The CDR3 DNA reads TGTGCTCTTGGGGAAATTCCTAACCGGGGGGCCTACACTGATAAACTCATCTTT. Translated: CALGEIPNRGAYTDKLIF.

As to this clone: This could be a read error, since a much larger clone is one nucleotide away. The identical CDR3 is also encoded by other nucleotide sequences in the sample. The chain recombines TRDV1 with TRDJ1; weak D call: TRDD3 (6 bases). The CDR3 is 18 residues long. Germline CDR1 TSWWSYY, CDR2 QGS. The CDR3 region is CALGIHLGLGTHTDKLIF. The CDR3 DNA sequence: TGTGCTCTTGGGATACACCTAGGCCTGGGGACCCACACAGATAAACTCATCTTT.

This clone has more than one count but fewer than ten. TCRdb has a much larger clone's protein, which differs at residue 9 from the translation of this DNA, likely because of a read error; what is shown is the protein translated from the DNA. In the same sample, other DNA sequences code for this CDR3. The rearrangement joins TRDV2 to TRDJ1; TRDD3 matches 11 bases. The J gene comes from matching the DNA to germline here; TCRdb lacks it. Germline CDR1 reads GEAIGNYY; CDR2 reads EKD. The CDR3 has 17 residues. The trim removed 7 bases at V and 3 bases at J, leaving 15 bases unmatched. The chain's CDR3 is CACGLGDILGSADKLIF. CDR3 bases: TGTGCCTGCGGACTGGGGGATATTCTTGGGTCCGCCGATAAACTCATCTTT.

A few counts support this clone. TCRdb lists the protein of a much larger clone for this DNA, which differs at residue 20, so this is likely a read error; the protein given here is translated from the DNA itself. This chain joins TRDV1 and TRDJ3, with 10 bases fitting TRDD3. The J gene, left out of TCRdb, was set here by checking the DNA against germline. The CDR3 is 23 residues long. Per germline, CDR1 TSWWSYY and CDR2 QGS. Here the CDR3 DNA reads TGTGCTCTTGGGGAACGGGACTCCTTCCCAGGGGGATACGACTCCTGGGACACCCGACGGATGTTTTTC. Its protein is CALGERDSFPGGYDSWDTRRMFF.

By proportion, this clone is medium-sized. This chain links TRDV2 with TRDJ1; D not certain. Trimming pared 0 bases from V and 0 bases from J, leaving 13 bases between. The CDR3 spans 16 residues. CDR1 is GEAIGNYY and CDR2 is EKD in the germline V gene. In DNA, the CDR3 is TGTGCCTGTGACACCGTCTCATATTCAAACACCGATAAACTCATCTTT. Protein product: CACDTVSYSNTDKLIF.